The next 15 T cell receptor beta chains were all read from a single sample in a study of T-cell reconstitution after alpha-beta-depleted transplantation in children. Library preparation (for TCRbeta) was performed with unique molecular identifiers. MiXCR, run by TCRdb on the PCR reads, gives a single entry per CDR3 protein. The repertoire holds 60,000 or so distinct CDR3 sequences, with 44% as singletons. Specimen: PBMCs, mostly from graft donor cells, collected 360 days after TCRalphabeta/CD19-depleted stem cell transplant. The receptors stem from a male patient between 10 and 17 years old who had a stem cell transplant for acute lymphoblastic leukemia, so the T cells may come from the graft donor.

The chain employs TRBV12-3 or TRBV12-4 and TRBJ2-1; D is unresolved. This CDR3 is built from 12 residues. With 2 bases removed from V and 7 bases from J, the gap between germline ends came to 6 bases. The CDR3 sequence is CASSLPKNEQFF. The CDR3 coding sequence is TGTGCCAGCAGTTTACCGAAGAATGAGCAGTTCTTC.

V usage is TRBV28 and J usage is TRBJ2-2, with D perhaps assigned TRBD1 or TRBD2 (5 bases each). CDR3 length: 17 residues. The V and J ends lost 4 bases and 2 bases respectively, with 17 bases between them. CDR1 is MDHEN, CDR2 SYDVKM, per germline. CDR3 amino acids: CASSYPTGTSNTGELFF. The DNA of the CDR3 is TGTGCCAGCAGTTATCCTACCGGGACGTCAAACACCGGGGAGCTGTTTTTT.

V usage is TRBV21-1 and J usage is TRBJ2-7; the table's D call, TRBD1, has no DNA check behind it. TRBV21-1 is a documented pseudogene. CDR3 length: 15 residues. CDR3 bases: TGTGCCAGCAGCAAAGTGGGGCCGCCCAAACTCGAGCAGTACTTC. Its translation: CASSKVGPPKLEQYF.

This clonotype was counted only a few times. The chain links TRBV5-1 to TRBJ2-2; D not resolved. V was cut by 4 bases and J by 6 bases, with 10 bases left in between. CDR1 and CDR2 from the germline V gene are SGHRS and YFSETQ. This CDR3 spans 13 amino acids. The CDR3 sequence: CASSLNSAGELFF. DNA for the CDR3: TGCGCCAGCAGCCTCAACTCAGCCGGGGAGCTGTTTTTT. Variable domain in full (rest from reference TRBV5-1 and TRBJ2-2): KAGVTQTPRYLIKTRGQQVTLSCSPISGHRSVSWYQQTPGQGLQFLFEYFSETQRNKGNFPGRFSGRQFSNSRSEMNVSTLELGDSALYLCASSLNSAGELFFGEGSRLTVL.

This chain joins TRBV7-9 and TRBJ2-7, with 7 bases matching TRBD1. Germline V gives CDR1 SEHNR, CDR2 FQNEAQ (reference sequence). Trimming at V came to 1 base and at J to 1 base, leaving 4 bases not matched to a gene. CDR3 length: 15 amino acids. CDR3 sequence (DNA): TGTGCCAGCAGCTTAGAAGGGGGCTCTTCCTACGAGCAGTACTTC. Encoded protein: CASSLEGGSSYEQYF. The full variable domain, its missing parts supplied by reference TRBV7-9 and TRBJ2-7, is DTGVSQNPRHKITKRGQNVTFRCDPISEHNRLYWYRQTLGQGPEFLTYFQNEAQLEKSRLLSDRFSAERPKGSFSTLEIQRTEQGDSAMYLCASSLEGGSSYEQYFGPGTRLTVT.

This clonotype showed up just a few times. The chain carries TRBV7-3 and TRBJ2-3; D gene unclear. CDR3 length: 16 residues. The germline V and J ends were trimmed by 5 bases and 4 bases, with 19 bases remaining between them. Germline CDR1 SGHTA, CDR2 FQGTGA. The CDR3 reads CASSPRSQLQADTQYF. As DNA, the CDR3 is TGTGCCAGCAGCCCCCGGAGTCAACTCCAGGCAGATACGCAGTATTTT. Based on the CDR3 plus reference TRBV7-3 and TRBJ2-3, the full variable domain is GAGVSQTPSNKVTEKGKYVELRCDPISGHTALYWYRQSLGQGPEFLIYFQGTGAADDSGLPNDRFFAVRPEGSVSTLKIQRTERGDSAVYLCASSPRSQLQADTQYFGPGTRLTVL.

J is TRBJ2-7 and V is TRBV6-1; D may match TRBD1 or TRBD2 (5 bases each). There are 12 residues in the CDR3. With 6 bases removed from V and 3 bases from J, the gap between germline ends came to 9 bases. The germline V gene has CDR1 MNHNS and CDR2 SASEGT. The CDR3 coding sequence is TGTGCCAGCAGGGGAGACAGCTACGAGCAGTACTTC. It translates to CASRGDSYEQYF.

The V and J genes are TRBV11-1 and TRBJ1-1; the D is unclear. CDR3 size: 13 residues. Germline V gives CDR1 SGHAT, CDR2 FQDESV (reference sequence). Trimming shortened V by 3 bases and J by 3 bases, and 8 bases separated the two germline ends. CDR3 loop: CASSFGDYTEAFF. As DNA, the CDR3 is TGTGCCAGCAGCTTTGGGGATTACACTGAAGCTTTCTTT.

The V call is TRBV29-1, the J call TRBJ2-1, with TRBD2 matching over 7 bases. The V and J ends lost 2 bases and 4 bases, in that order; junction bases with no gene match: 11. CDR1 and CDR2 from the germline V gene are SQVTM and ANQGSEA. CDR3 length equals 16 residues. CDR3 nucleotide sequence: TGCAGCGTTGAAACGCCGCGAGCGGGACCTTACAATGAGCAGTTCTTC. This gives the protein CSVETPRAGPYNEQFF.

This chain connects TRBV20-1 to TRBJ1-1; tentative D call: TRBD1 (6 bases). The CDR3 loop spans 14 amino acids. Trimming cost V 3 bases and J 0 bases, with 11 bases left between them. Germline V gene sequence: CDR1 DFQATT, CDR2 SNEGSKA (reference sequence). The CDR3 DNA sequence: TGCAGTGCTAGGGGGGACACCATGAACACTGAAGCTTTCTTT. Its translation: CSARGDTMNTEAFF.

The sample holds a few counts of this clonotype. The rearrangement uses TRBV6-1 and TRBJ1-5; D remains ambiguous. The CDR3 covers 15 residues. CDR1 is MNHNS, CDR2 SASEGT, per germline. Between the trimmed V and J ends, which lost 3 bases and 2 bases, there was a span of 11 bases. This CDR3 reads CASSEFTTGNQPQHF. The CDR3 nucleotides are TGTGCCAGCAGTGAGTTTACGACCGGCAATCAGCCCCAGCATTTT.

The chain has TRBV5-1 and TRBJ2-2; D is possibly TRBD1 or TRBD2 (6 bases each). This CDR3 is 14 amino acids long. V lost 0 bases and J 6 bases, leaving 9 bases between the germline ends. Germline-derived CDR1 and CDR2 are SGHRS and YFSETQ. The CDR3 spells CASSLAGGAGELFF. CDR3 coding DNA: TGCGCCAGCAGCTTGGCCGGGGGCGCCGGGGAGCTGTTTTTT.

This clonotype showed up just a few times. This rearrangement joins TRBV5-1 to TRBJ2-7; TRBD1 aligns across 7 bases. V shed 2 bases and J 4 bases; nucleotides not matched to a gene: 12. The germline V gene encodes CDR1 SGHRS and CDR2 YFSETQ. The CDR3 has 16 amino acids. The CDR3 DNA is TGCGCCAGCAGCTTCGCAGGGGGAAACGAAGGATACGAGCAGTACTTC. Protein: CASSFAGGNEGYEQYF.

This chain connects TRBV12-3 or TRBV12-4 to TRBJ2-2; weak D call: TRBD1 (6 bases). The CDR3 sequence is 15 residues long. Trimming removed 3 bases from V and 1 base from J, with 9 bases in between. The DNA for the CDR3 is TGTGCCAGCAGTTTCAACAGGGTGAACACCGGGGAGCTGTTTTTT. It is translated as CASSFNRVNTGELFF.

This clonotype was counted a few times. The chain recombines TRBV7-2 with TRBJ2-3; TRBD1 is a possible D gene (5 bases). This CDR3 has 13 residues. V was trimmed by 3 bases and J by 4 bases, leaving 8 bases between them. Germline V gene data show CDR1 as SGHTA and CDR2 as FQGNSA. DNA of the CDR3: TGTGCCAGCAGCTTGGGGCAAGCAGATACGCAGTATTTT. Protein: CASSLGQADTQYF.